This T cell receptor beta chain was recorded in a study of patients and donors after allogeneic stem cell transplantation. CDR1 and CDR2 from the germline V gene are LGHDT and YNNKEL (reference sequence). There are 15 residues in the CDR3. The V end lost 6 bases, the J end lost 7 bases, and 19 bases lay between the germline ends. From the RT-PCR reads, TCRdb called clonotypes with MiXCR, one entry per CDR3 protein. Here the sample spans 400,000 to 450,000 distinct CDR3 sequences, 16% being singletons. The clonotype comes from a human donor who was either an allogeneic HSCT recipient or a stem cell or donor lymphocyte infusion donor (not recorded which). It is not recorded whose cells these are; they may come from a transplant donor. This chain joins TRBV3-1 and TRBJ2-1; D gene unclear. The sequenced sample consisted of blood, either unsorted or a sorted T cell fraction (not recorded which). CDR3 nucleotide sequence: TGTGCCAGCAGTGAAAGGACCCGCCTGGGAAATGAGCAGTTCTTC. Its translation: CASSERTRLGNEQFF.